Listed here are 11 T cell receptor beta chains from one sample, sequenced in a study of blood T cell repertoires in COVID-19. The method was immunoSEQ multiplex PCR; TCRdb's version includes in-frame clones alone and lacks a portion of them. Of roughly 190,000 clones in the sample, roughly four fifths were seen once. Sequences were obtained from peripheral blood. The receptors stem from a woman aged 50 to 60 with acute or convalescent COVID-19.

This clone came up once. The chain recombines TRBV4-3 with TRBJ2-2, with a tentative D call TRBD2 (6 bases). The ends were cut back, 0 bases at V and 6 bases at J, with 14 bases in the middle. In germline, CDR1 is LGHNA, CDR2 YSLEER. This CDR3 has 16 residues. CDR3 in amino acids: CASSQDSGPGAGELFF. The CDR3 DNA reads as TGCGCCAGCAGCCAAGATTCTGGACCGGGGGCCGGGGAGCTGTTTTTT.

V gene TRBV2 combines with J gene TRBJ1-4; TRBD1 matches 8 bases. Germline CDR1 SNHLY, CDR2 FYNNEI. The CDR3 has 12 residues. The J segment lost 8 bases and the V segment lost 5 bases, leaving 1 base of the junction unmatched. This chain's CDR3 is CASSRQGEKLFF. The CDR3 DNA is TGTGCCAGCAGTCGACAGGGGGAAAAACTGTTTTTT.

The chain combines TRBV30 with TRBJ1-1, with D uncertain. The ends were cut back, 2 bases at V and 1 base at J, with 8 bases in the middle. This CDR3 is 13 amino acids long. Germline V lookup: CDR1 GTSNPN, CDR2 SVGIG (reference sequence). DNA for the CDR3: TGTGCCTGGAGTACCATGGCGAACACTGAAGCTTTCTTT. Protein: CAWSTMANTEAFF. Filled out from reference TRBV30 and TRBJ1-1, the complete variable domain reads SQTIHQWPATLVQPVGSPLSLECTVEGTSNPNLYWYRQAAGRGLQLLFYSVGIGQISSEVPQNLSASRPQDRQFILSSKKLLLSDSGFYLCAWSTMANTEAFFGQGTRLTVV.

CDR3 region: CASSGTSGSSYNEQFF. CDR3 in DNA: TGCGCCAGCAGCGGAACTAGCGGGAGCTCCTACAATGAGCAGTTCTTC. This sequence joins TRBV5-1 and TRBJ2-1; 11 bases agree with TRBD2. Germline loops: CDR1 SGHRS, CDR2 YFSETQ. The J segment lost 0 bases and the V segment lost 4 bases, leaving 3 bases of the junction unmatched. The CDR3 spans 16 residues.

The chain recombines TRBV19 with TRBJ2-2; D possibly corresponds to TRBD2 (6 bases). Germline V gene data show CDR1 as LNHDA and CDR2 as SQIVND (reference sequence). The germline V and J ends were trimmed by 8 bases and 4 bases, with 14 bases remaining between them. The CDR3 is 14 amino acids. The CDR3 bases are TGTGCCAGTTCGAAGGACGGGGGCACCGGGGAGCTGTTTTTT. Amino acid sequence: CASSKDGGTGELFF.

This clone showed up just once. The J gene is TRBJ2-3, the V gene TRBV28, with TRBD2 matching 10 bases. V was pared by 6 bases and J by 4 bases, with 10 bases of the junction left unmatched. The CDR3 is 16 amino acids. Germline CDR1 MDHEN, CDR2 SYDVKM. This chain's CDR3 is CASRPPGLAISDTQYF. The CDR3 DNA sequence: TGTGCCAGCAGACCTCCGGGACTAGCGATCTCAGATACGCAGTATTTT.

CDR3 sequence (DNA): TGTGCCAGCAGCGGAGGGACAGGAGGAAATCAGCCCCAGCATTTT. Protein sequence: CASSGGTGGNQPQHF. The chain carries TRBV7-9 and TRBJ1-5; 8 nucleotides match TRBD1. Germline V gene sequence: CDR1 SEHNR, CDR2 FQNEAQ (reference sequence). V gave up 5 bases and J gave up 4 bases; unmatched junction bases: 7. The CDR3 contains 15 residues.

The table lists this clone with a few counts. The V and J genes are TRBV19 and TRBJ2-3; TRBD2 might be the D (5 bases). The CDR3 sequence is 15 residues long. V lost 3 bases and J 6 bases, leaving 16 bases between the germline ends. Germline loops: CDR1 LNHDA, CDR2 SQIVND (reference sequence). The CDR3 region is CASSIPGTRPDTQYF. The CDR3 bases are TGTGCCAGTAGTATCCCGGGAACCCGACCTGATACGCAGTATTTT.

This rearrangement joins TRBV6-5 to TRBJ2-6, with TRBD2 matching 7 bases. Germline CDR1 MNHEY, CDR2 SVGAGI. The CDR3 covers 16 residues. Trimming at V came to 1 base and at J to 2 bases, leaving 2 bases not matched to a gene. The CDR3 DNA reads TGTGCCAGCAGTTACTTCCGGGGGGCTGGGGCCAACGTCCTGACTTTC. This translates into CASSYFRGAGANVLTF.

The chain uses TRBV18 and TRBJ2-5; a possible D gene is TRBD1 (5 bases). Germline-derived CDR1 and CDR2 are KGHSH and LQKENI. The CDR3 loop spans 13 amino acids. Trimming shortened V by 1 base and J by 3 bases, and 6 bases separated the two germline ends. The CDR3 spells CASSPHRKETQYF. Written as DNA, the CDR3 is TGTGCCAGCTCACCACACAGGAAAGAGACCCAGTACTTC.

In this sample, this clone turned up a few times. The J gene is TRBJ1-2, the V gene TRBV3-1 (or the pseudogene TRBV3-2), with 7 nucleotides matching TRBD1. CDR3 length equals 14 residues. Germline-derived CDR1 and CDR2 are LGHDT and YNNKEL (reference sequence). V gave up 7 bases and J gave up 3 bases; unmatched junction bases: 8. This CDR3 reads CASNIRGRYYGYTF. The CDR3 DNA sequence: TGTGCCAGCAACATAAGGGGGCGTTACTATGGCTACACCTTC.